Listed below are T cell receptor beta chains from one sample, sequenced in a study of T cells in Graves' hyperthyroidism and ophthalmopathy. TCRdb reanalysed the multiplex PCR reads using MiXCR and keeps one entry per CDR3 protein. The sample has 250,000 to 300,000 distinct CDR3 sequences, about a sixth seen once; the top ten hold about 51%. The sample consisted of blood. These TCRs come from an older woman with Graves' ophthalmopathy. The CDR3 runs from the conserved cysteine through the conserved F or W. A D gene is named only where the DNA matches it firmly. The size of a clone is reported for some rows only, either as once, few or many, or as a class for expanded clones.

J gene	V gene	clone size	D gene	CDR3 DNA	CDR3 protein
TRBJ1-1	TRBV18	many	NA	TGTGCCAGCTCACCACCAAGTATGAACACTGAAGCTTTCTTT	CASSPPSMNTEAFF
TRBJ2-3	TRBV19	NA	TRBD1	TGTGTCAGTAGTTTTGACAGGGCGGATACGCAGTATTTT	CVSSFDRADTQYF
TRBJ2-1	TRBV20-1	NA	NA	TGCAGTGCTAGGCCCGGAGGGGGGGCAAACTACAATGAGCAGTTCTTC	CSARPGGGANYNEQFF
TRBJ2-1	TRBV3-1	few	TRBD1	TGTGCCAGCAGCCAAGAGGGGAGGACAGGGAAAGGGCAGTTCTTC	CASSQEGRTGKGQFF
TRBJ2-3	TRBV7-2	many	NA	TGTGCCAGCAGTTCCGTAGGTAGAGGCACAGATACGCAGTATTTT	CASSSVGRGTDTQYF
TRBJ2-1	TRBV6-5	NA	NA	TGTGCCAGCAGTTACACCGCGCGGAGCTCCTACAATGAGCAGTTCTTC	CASSYTARSSYNEQFF
TRBJ1-2	TRBV5-1	many	TRBD1	TGCGCCAGCAGCTTGGTACCAGGGGGCTCGGATGGCTACACCTTC	CASSLVPGGSDGYTF
TRBJ2-2	TRBV30	NA	NA	TGTGCCTGGAGTGTACATTCACTGACCGGGGAGCTGTTTTTT	CAWSVHSLTGELFF
TRBJ2-4	TRBV2	NA	NA	TGTGCCAGCAGGGCTGGATCGGTCAGCGAAAACATTCAGTACTTC	CASRAGSVSENIQYF
TRBJ2-5	TRBV11-3	many	TRBD1	TGTGCCAGCAGCCCGGGACAGTTTGAGACCCAGTACTTC	CASSPGQFETQYF
TRBJ2-2	TRBV20-1	NA	NA	TGCAAAATGCGGGACTCGAACACCGGGGAGCTGTTTTTT	CKMRDSNTGELFF
TRBJ2-6	TRBV6-1	NA	TRBD1	TGTGCCAGCAGTCAATCCGACAGGGCCGGGGCCAACGTCCTGACTTTC	CASSQSDRAGANVLTF
TRBJ1-5	TRBV20-1	many	NA	TGCAGTGCTAGGAGGGCCTCGGGACAGCCCCAGCATTTT	CSARRASGQPQHF
TRBJ2-7	TRBV6-1	NA	TRBD1	TGTGCCAGCAGTAAAAACCCAGGGGGTAACTCCTACGAGCAGTACTTC	CASSKNPGGNSYEQYF
TRBJ2-5	TRBV24-1	many	NA	TGTGCCACCAGTAGTTCGGCAGAGACCCAGTACTTC	CATSSSAETQYF
TRBJ1-2	TRBV15	NA	NA	TGTGCCACCAGCAGATCAGACACCTATGGCTACACCTTC	CATSRSDTYGYTF
TRBJ2-2	TRBV7-8	few	NA	TGTGCCAGCAGCTTACGTTCCTCCGGGGACACCGGGGAGCTGTTTTTT	CASSLRSSGDTGELFF
TRBJ2-5	TRBV6-1	few	NA	TGTGCCAGCCGAAGGCAGGGGGCGGGGGAAGAGACCCAGTACTTC	CASRRQGAGEETQYF
TRBJ1-3	TRBV4-2	few	NA	TGTGCCAGCAGCCAAAGGGAAAGCTCTGGAAACACCATATATTTT	CASSQRESSGNTIYF
TRBJ1-1	TRBV6-1	few	NA	TGTGCCAGCAGTGAAGCGGGGGGTCCCACTGAAGCTTTCTTT	CASSEAGGPTEAFF
TRBJ1-2	TRBV6-1	few	TRBD1	TGTGCCAGCAGTGATCGGAACAGGGGTAACTATGGCTACACCTTC	CASSDRNRGNYGYTF
TRBJ1-1	TRBV20-1	NA	NA	TGCAGTGCTAAAGGGCAGGAAGAAGCTTTCTTT	CSAKGQEEAFF
TRBJ1-1	TRBV6-1	many	TRBD1	TGTGCCAGCAGGGGGGCGGGACAGCGAATGAACACTGAAGCTTTCTTT	CASRGAGQRMNTEAFF
TRBJ2-2	TRBV20-1	NA	TRBD2	TGCAGTGCTAGATCGGGACTAGCGGGAGGGCCTCGAACCGGGGAGCTGCTTTTT	CSARSGLAGGPRTGELLF
TRBJ1-2	TRBV6-5	many	TRBD1	TGTGCCAGCAGTTCGGACAGGGGGCGCGGCTATGGCTACACCTTC	CASSSDRGRGYGYTF
TRBJ1-6	TRBV6-9	NA	NA	TGTGCCAGCAGTTACGCCCGGGGCGAATCACCCCTCCACTTT	CASSYARGESPLHF
TRBJ2-3	TRBV10-3	NA	NA	TGTGCCATACGGGGGGCCCGTGGCACAGATACGCAGTATTTT	CAIRGARGTDTQYF
TRBJ2-7	TRBV19	NA	NA	TGTGCCAGTAGTATCGGGTCTCTCTCCTACGGGCAGTACTTC	CASSIGSLSYGQYF
TRBJ2-3	TRBV5-1	NA	NA	TGCGCCAGCAGCCCAGACGGACGCACAGATACGCAGTATTTT	CASSPDGRTDTQYF
TRBJ1-1	TRBV3-1	many	NA	TGTGCCAGCACCAATACTATACTTGAAGCTTTCTTT	CASTNTILEAFF
TRBJ2-1	TRBV20-1	many	TRBD2	TGCAGTGCTAGAGAAGGGCAGCGGGGGGGTAACAATGAGCAGTTCTTC	CSAREGQRGGNNEQFF
TRBJ2-3	TRBV5-5	few	TRBD1	TGTGCCAGTCAGGGGGAAACAGATACGCAGTATTTT	CASQGETDTQYF
TRBJ1-1	TRBV6-6	NA	NA	TGTGCCAGCAGTTACGGGAGAAGCCCTGAAGCTTTCTTT	CASSYGRSPEAFF